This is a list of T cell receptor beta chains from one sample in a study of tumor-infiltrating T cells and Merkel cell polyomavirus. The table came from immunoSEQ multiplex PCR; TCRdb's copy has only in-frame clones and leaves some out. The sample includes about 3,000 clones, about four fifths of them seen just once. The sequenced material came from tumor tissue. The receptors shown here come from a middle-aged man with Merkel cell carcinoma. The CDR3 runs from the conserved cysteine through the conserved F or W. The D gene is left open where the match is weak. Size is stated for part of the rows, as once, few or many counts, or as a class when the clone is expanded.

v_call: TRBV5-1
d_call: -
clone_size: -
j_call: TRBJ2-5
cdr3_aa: CASRPTGGTETQYF
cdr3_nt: TGCGCCAGCAGACCGACCGGAGGGACAGAGACCCAGTACTTC

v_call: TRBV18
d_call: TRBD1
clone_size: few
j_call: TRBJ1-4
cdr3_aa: CASSTSGTGEEKLFF
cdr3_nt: TGTGCCAGCTCAACCTCCGGGACAGGGGAAGAAAAACTGTTTTTT

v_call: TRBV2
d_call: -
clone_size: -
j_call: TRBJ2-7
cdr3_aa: CASSATDVSPSEQYF
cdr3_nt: TGTGCCAGCAGCGCAACAGACGTGTCGCCATCGGAGCAGTACTTC

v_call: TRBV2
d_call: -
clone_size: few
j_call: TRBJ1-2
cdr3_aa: CASSLRTVGDIYGYTF
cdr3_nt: TGTGCCAGCAGCTTAAGGACAGTGGGGGATATCTATGGCTACACCTTC

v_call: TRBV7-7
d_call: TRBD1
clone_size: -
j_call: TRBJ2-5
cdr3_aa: CASSLDRGETQYF
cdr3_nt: TGTGCCAGCAGCTTAGACAGGGGAGAGACCCAGTACTTC

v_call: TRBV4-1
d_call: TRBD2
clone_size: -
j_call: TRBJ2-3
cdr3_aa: CASSQRGGLWFTDTQYF
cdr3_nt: TGCGCCAGCAGCCAACGGGGGGGGCTTTGGTTCACAGATACGCAGTATTTT

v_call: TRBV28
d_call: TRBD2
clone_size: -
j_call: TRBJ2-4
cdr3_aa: CATRGGVGAKNIQYF
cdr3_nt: TGTGCTACACGGGGGGGGGTTGGGGCCAAAAACATTCAGTACTTC

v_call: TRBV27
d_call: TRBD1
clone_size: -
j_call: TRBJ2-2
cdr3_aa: CASSPRTGVTGELFF
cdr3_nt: TGTGCCAGCAGTCCCAGGACAGGGGTCACCGGGGAGCTGTTTTTT

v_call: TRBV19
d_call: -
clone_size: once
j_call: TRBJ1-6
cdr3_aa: CASRTGPSSYNSPLHF
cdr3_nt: TGTGCCAGTCGAACAGGGCCTAGCTCCTATAATTCACCCCTCCACTTT

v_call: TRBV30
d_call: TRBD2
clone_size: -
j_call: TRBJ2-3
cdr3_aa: CAWSVPGGSTDTQYF
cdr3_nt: TGTGCCTGGAGTGTACCGGGGGGGTCCACAGATACGCAGTATTTT

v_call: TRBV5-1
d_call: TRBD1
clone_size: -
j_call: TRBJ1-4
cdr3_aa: CASSSRHPLGTATNEKLFF
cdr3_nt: TGCGCCAGCAGCTCCCGACACCCCTTAGGGACAGCCACTAATGAAAAACTGTTTTTT

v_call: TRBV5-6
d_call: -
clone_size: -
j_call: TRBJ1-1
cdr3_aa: CASRRGLYEAFF
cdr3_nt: TGTGCCAGCAGAAGGGGACTGTATGAAGCTTTCTTT

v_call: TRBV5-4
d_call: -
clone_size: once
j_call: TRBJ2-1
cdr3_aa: CASSWGDEQFF
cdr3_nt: TGTGCCAGCAGCTGGGGGGATGAGCAGTTCTTC

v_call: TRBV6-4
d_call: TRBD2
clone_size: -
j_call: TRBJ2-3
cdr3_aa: CASSDSSRLAGGPIRSDTQYF
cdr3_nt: TGTGCCAGCAGTGACTCGAGTCGGCTAGCGGGGGGGCCGATTCGTTCAGATACGCAGTATTTT

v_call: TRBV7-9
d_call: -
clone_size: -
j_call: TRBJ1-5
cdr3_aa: CASSRIARGAQHF
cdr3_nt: TGTGCCAGCAGCAGAATCGCCAGGGGCGCCCAGCATTTT

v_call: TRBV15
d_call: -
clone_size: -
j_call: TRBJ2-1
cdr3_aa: CATSRAGEERGEQFF
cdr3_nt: TGTGCCACCAGCAGAGCAGGGGAAGAAAGGGGTGAGCAGTTCTTC

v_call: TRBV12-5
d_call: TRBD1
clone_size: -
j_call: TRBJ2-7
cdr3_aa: CASGWDRRLRF
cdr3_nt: TGTGCTAGTGGTTGGGACAGGAGGCTTCGCTTC

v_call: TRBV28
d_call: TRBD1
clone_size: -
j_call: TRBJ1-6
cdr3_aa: CATTGQLNSPLHF
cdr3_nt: TGTGCCACCACGGGACAGTTGAATTCACCCCTCCACTTT

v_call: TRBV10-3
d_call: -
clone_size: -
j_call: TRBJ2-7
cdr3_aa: CAISESGGSYEQYF
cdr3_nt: TGTGCCATCAGTGAGTCGGGAGGTTCCTACGAGCAGTACTTC

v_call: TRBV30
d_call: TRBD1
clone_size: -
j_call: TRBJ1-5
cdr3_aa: CAWSAGTGGQPQHF
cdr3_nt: TGTGCCTGGAGTGCCGGGACAGGGGGTCAGCCCCAGCATTTT

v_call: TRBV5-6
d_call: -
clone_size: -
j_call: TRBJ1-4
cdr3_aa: CASSPWGRGAEKLFF
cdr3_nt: TGTGCCAGCAGCCCCTGGGGCAGGGGAGCGGAAAAACTGTTTTTT

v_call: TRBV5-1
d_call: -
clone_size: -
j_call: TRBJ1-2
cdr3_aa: CASSVITDSWEVYTF
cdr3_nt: TGCGCCAGCAGCGTCATAACGGACTCCTGGGAGGTATACACCTTC

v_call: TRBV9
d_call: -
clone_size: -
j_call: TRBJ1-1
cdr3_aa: CASSVGNTGYTEAFF
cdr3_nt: TGTGCCAGCAGCGTGGGGAATACAGGGTACACTGAAGCTTTCTTT

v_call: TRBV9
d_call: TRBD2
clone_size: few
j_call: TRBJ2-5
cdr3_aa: CASSAGGPKETQYF
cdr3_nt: TGTGCCAGCAGCGCGGGGGGTCCTAAAGAGACCCAGTACTTC

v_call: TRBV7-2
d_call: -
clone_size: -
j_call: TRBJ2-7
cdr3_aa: CASSLVGGTYEQYF
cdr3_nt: TGTGCCAGCAGCTTAGTTGGGGGGACCTACGAGCAGTACTTC

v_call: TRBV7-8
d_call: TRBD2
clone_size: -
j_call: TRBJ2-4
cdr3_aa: CASSSLAGGNVAKNIQYF
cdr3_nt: TGTGCCAGCAGCTCACTAGCGGGGGGGAACGTAGCCAAAAACATTCAGTACTTC